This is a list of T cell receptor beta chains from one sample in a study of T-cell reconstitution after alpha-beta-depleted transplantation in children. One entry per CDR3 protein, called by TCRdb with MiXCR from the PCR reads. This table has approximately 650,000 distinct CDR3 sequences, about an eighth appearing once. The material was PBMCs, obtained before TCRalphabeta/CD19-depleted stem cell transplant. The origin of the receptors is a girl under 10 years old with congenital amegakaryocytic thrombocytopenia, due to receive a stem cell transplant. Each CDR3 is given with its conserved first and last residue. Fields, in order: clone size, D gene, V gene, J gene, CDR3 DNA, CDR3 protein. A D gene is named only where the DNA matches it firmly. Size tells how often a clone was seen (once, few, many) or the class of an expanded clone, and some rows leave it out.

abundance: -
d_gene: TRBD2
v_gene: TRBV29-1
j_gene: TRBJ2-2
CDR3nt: TGCAGCGCCGGGCCCGGCGGGGGGACCACCGGGGAGCTGTTTTTT
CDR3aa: CSAGPGGGTTGELFF

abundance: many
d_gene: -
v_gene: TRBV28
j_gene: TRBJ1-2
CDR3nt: TGTGCCAGCATTCTAAATACGGGACCTAACTATGGCTACACCTTC
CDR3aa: CASILNTGPNYGYTF

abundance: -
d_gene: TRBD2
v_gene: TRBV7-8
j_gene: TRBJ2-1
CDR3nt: TGTGCCAGCAGCTTAGGAGACGGGAGGAGTGGTGAGCAGTTCTTC
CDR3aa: CASSLGDGRSGEQFF

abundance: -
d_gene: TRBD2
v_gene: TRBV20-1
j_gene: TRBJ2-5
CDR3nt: TGCAGTGCTGGGGGGACTAGTTTGGAGACCCAGTACTTC
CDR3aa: CSAGGTSLETQYF

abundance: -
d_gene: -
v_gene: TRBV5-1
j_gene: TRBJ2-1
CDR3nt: TGCGCCAGCAACCCCCAGGGCGGGATGACCTACAATGAGCAGTTCTTC
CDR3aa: CASNPQGGMTYNEQFF

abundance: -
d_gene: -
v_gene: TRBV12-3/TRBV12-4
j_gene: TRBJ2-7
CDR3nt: TGTGCCAGCAGCACCCTTAGCGGTCCCTCCTACGAGCAGTACTTC
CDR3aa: CASSTLSGPSYEQYF

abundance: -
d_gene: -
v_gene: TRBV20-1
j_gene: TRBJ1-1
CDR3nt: TGCAGTGCTAGGGGCAGGAGCAAGGGGACTGAAGCTTTCTTT
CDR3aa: CSARGRSKGTEAFF

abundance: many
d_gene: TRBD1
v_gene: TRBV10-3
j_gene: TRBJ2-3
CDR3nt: TGTGCCATCAGTGTACAGGGGACAGATACGCAGTATTTT
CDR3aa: CAISVQGTDTQYF

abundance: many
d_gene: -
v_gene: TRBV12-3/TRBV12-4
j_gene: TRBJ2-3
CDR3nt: TGTGCCAGCGGGGGTTGGGACACAGATACGCAGTATTTT
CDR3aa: CASGGWDTDTQYF

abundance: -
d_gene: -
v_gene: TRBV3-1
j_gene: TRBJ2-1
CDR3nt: TGTGCCAGCAGCCAAGTTTACGCGGGTGAGGAGTTCTTC
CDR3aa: CASSQVYAGEEFF

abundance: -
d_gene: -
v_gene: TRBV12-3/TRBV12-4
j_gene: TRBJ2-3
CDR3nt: TGTGCCAGCATTTGGGATGGTAAACAGGTCACAGATACGCAGTATTTT
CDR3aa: CASIWDGKQVTDTQYF

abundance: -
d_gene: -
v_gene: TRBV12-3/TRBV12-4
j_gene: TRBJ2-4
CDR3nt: TGTGCCAGCAGTTTAAGGGGACAAGAAAACATTCAGTACTTC
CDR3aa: CASSLRGQENIQYF

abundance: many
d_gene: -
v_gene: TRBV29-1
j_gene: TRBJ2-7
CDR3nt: TGCAGCGTTGAAGCTGGTTCAGGACCATACTACGAGCAGTACTTC
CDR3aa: CSVEAGSGPYYEQYF

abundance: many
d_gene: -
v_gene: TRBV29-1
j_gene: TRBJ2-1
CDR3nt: TGCAGCGTTGATTCCCACGGGGGCCGGGAGGACGGAAAATACAATGAGCAGTTCTTC
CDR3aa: CSVDSHGGREDGKYNEQFF

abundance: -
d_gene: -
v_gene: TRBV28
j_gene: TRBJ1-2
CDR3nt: TGTGCCAGCAGTTTATTCCTATCGGGAGGCAGGATATATGGCTACACCTTC
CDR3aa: CASSLFLSGGRIYGYTF

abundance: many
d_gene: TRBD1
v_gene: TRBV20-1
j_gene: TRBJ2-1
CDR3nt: TGCAGTGCTATTAGGACAGGGGGCCTGTACAATGAGCAGTTCTTC
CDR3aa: CSAIRTGGLYNEQFF

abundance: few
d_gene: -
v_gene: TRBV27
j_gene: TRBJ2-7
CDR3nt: TGTGCCAGCAGTTACTCGCGCGAGGGCGAGCAGTACTTC
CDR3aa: CASSYSREGEQYF

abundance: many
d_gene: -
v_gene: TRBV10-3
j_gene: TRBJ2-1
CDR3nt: TGTGCCATCAGGGTGGGGGACTGGGATTACAATGAGCAGTTCTTC
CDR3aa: CAIRVGDWDYNEQFF

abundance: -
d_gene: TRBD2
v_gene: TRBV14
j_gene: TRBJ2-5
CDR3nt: TGTGCCAGCAGCCCTACTCTAGCGGGAGTAGAGACCCAGTACTTC
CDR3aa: CASSPTLAGVETQYF

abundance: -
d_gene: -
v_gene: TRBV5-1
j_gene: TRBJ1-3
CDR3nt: TGCGCCAGCAGCTCCGGGGCTAGCTCTGGAAACACCATATATTTT
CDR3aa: CASSSGASSGNTIYF

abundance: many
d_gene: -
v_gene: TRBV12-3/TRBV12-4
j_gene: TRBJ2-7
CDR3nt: TGTGCCAGCAGTTCATCCGGGCCGCAGTACTTC
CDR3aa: CASSSSGPQYF

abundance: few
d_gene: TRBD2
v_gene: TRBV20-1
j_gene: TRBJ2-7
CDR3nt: TGCAGTGCCCACGGGACTAGCGGGAGCCTCGAGCAGTACTTC
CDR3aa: CSAHGTSGSLEQYF

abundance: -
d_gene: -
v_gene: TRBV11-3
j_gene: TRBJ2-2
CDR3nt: TGTGCCAGCAGCTTAGATGGCGCCGGGGAGCTGTTTTTT
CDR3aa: CASSLDGAGELFF

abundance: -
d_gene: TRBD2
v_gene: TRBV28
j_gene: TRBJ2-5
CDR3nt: TGTGCCAGCAGTTTTCCGCTAGCGGGAGTAGACGAGACCCAGTACTTC
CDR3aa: CASSFPLAGVDETQYF

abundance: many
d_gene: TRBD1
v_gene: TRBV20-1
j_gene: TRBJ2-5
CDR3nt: TGCAGTGCTCCCCCGACAGGGGAAGGGGTCACCCAGTACTTC
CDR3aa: CSAPPTGEGVTQYF

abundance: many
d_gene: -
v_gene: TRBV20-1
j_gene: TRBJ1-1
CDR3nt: TGCAGTGCTAGCAATTCGGGGGGGGAGAAAACTGAAGCTTTCTTT
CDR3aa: CSASNSGGEKTEAFF

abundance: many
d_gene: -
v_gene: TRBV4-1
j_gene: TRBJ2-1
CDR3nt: TGCGCCAGCAGCCAAGGTCTAGCCGTTTCCAATGAGCAGTTCTTC
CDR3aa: CASSQGLAVSNEQFF

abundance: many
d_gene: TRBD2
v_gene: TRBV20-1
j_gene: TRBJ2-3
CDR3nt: TGCAGCCTCGGAGCGGGAGCAGATACGCAGTATTTT
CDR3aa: CSLGAGADTQYF

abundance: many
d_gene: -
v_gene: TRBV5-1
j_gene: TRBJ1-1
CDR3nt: TGCGCCAGCAGCTTGGGGGCGTCTGAAGCTTTCTTT
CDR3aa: CASSLGASEAFF

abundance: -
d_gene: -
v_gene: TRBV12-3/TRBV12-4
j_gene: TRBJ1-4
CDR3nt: TGTGCCAGCAGTTTAGCGGAATTTTTTTCTCGCGAAAAACTGTTTTTT
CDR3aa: CASSLAEFFSREKLFF

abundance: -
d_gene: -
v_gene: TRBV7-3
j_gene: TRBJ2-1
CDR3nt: TGTGCCAGCAGTCTCCATCCGGGGCAGGGAAACAATGAGCAGTTCTTC
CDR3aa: CASSLHPGQGNNEQFF